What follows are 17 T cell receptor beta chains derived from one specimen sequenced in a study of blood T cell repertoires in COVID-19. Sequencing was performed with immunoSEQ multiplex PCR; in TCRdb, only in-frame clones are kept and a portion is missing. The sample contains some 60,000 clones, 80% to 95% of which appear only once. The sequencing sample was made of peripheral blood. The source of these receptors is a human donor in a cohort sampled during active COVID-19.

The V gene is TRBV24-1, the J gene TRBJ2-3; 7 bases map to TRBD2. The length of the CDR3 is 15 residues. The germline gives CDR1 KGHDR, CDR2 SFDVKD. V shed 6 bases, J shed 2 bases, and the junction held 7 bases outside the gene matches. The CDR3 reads CATSPTSASTDTQYF. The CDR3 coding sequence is TGTGCCACCAGTCCTACTAGCGCATCCACAGATACGCAGTATTTT.

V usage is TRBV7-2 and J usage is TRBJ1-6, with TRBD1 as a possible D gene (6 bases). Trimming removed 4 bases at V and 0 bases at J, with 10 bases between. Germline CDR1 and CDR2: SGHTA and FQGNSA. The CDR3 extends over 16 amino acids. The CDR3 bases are TGTGCCAGCAGCTCACGGACAGTCTCCTATAATTCACCCCTCCACTTT. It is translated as CASSSRTVSYNSPLHF.

The CDR3 reads CASSELLNEAFF. In nucleotides, the CDR3 is TGTGCCAGTAGTGAATTACTTAATGAAGCTTTCTTT. The chain links TRBV19 to TRBJ1-1; D remains ambiguous. V was pared by 5 bases and J by 7 bases, with 11 bases between. Germline CDR1 reads LNHDA; CDR2 reads SQIVND (reference sequence). CDR3 size: 12 residues.

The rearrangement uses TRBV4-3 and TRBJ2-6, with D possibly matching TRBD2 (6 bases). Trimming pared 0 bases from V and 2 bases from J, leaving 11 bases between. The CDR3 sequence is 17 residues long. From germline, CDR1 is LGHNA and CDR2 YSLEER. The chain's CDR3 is CASSQDLGGPGANVLTF. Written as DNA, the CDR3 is TGCGCCAGCAGCCAAGACCTGGGGGGACCTGGGGCCAACGTCCTGACTTTC.

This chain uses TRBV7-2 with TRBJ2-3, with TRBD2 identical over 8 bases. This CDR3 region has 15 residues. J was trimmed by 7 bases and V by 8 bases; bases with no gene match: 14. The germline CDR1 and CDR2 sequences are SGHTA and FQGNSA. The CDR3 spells CASGIQGAGGYTQYF. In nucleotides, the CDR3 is TGTGCCAGCGGAATCCAGGGCGCGGGGGGATATACGCAGTATTTT.

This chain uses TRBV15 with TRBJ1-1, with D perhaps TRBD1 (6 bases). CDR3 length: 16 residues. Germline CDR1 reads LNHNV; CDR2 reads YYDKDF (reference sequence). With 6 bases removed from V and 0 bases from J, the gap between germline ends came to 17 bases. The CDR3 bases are TGTGCCACCAGTCCCAAGCGGGGGGCACTGAACACTGAAGCTTTCTTT. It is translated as CATSPKRGALNTEAFF.

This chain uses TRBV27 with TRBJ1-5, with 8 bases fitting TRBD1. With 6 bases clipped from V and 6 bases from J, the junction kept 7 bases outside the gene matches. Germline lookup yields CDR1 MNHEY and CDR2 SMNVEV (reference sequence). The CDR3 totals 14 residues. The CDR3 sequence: CASSPGQGSQPQHF. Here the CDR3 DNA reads TGTGCCAGCAGCCCAGGACAGGGAAGTCAGCCCCAGCATTTT.

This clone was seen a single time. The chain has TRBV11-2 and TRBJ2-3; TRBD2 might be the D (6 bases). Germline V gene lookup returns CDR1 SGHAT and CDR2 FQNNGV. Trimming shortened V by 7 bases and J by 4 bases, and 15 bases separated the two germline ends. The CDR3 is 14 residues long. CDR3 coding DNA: TGTGCCAGCACAATGGGGGGTGGTGCAGATACGCAGTATTTT. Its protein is CASTMGGGADTQYF.

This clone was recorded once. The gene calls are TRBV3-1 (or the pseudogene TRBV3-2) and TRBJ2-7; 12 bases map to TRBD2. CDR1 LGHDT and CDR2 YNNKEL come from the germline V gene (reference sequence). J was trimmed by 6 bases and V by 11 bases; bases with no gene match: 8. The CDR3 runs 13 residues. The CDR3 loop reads CAASGGEFGEQYF. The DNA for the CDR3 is TGTGCCGCTAGCGGGGGGGAATTTGGCGAGCAGTACTTC.

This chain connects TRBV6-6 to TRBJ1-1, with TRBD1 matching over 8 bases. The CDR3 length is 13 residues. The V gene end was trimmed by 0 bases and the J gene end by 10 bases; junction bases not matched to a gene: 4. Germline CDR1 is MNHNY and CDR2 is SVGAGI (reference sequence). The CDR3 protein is CASSYSPDRGAFF. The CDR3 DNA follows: TGTGCCAGCAGTTACTCTCCTGACAGGGGAGCTTTCTTT.

The CDR3 spells CATTANTEAFF. DNA of the CDR3: TGTGCCACTACAGCGAACACTGAAGCTTTCTTT. The rearrangement joins TRBV10-3 to TRBJ1-1; D remains unclear. The germline V and J ends were trimmed by 10 bases and 1 base, with 7 bases remaining between them. Germline values: CDR1 ENHRY, CDR2 SYGVKD. The CDR3 loop spans 11 amino acids.

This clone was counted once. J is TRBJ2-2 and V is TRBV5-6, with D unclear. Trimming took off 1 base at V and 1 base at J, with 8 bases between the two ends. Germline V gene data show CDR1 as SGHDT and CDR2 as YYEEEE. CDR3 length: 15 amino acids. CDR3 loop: CASSLFPGNTGELFF. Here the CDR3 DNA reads TGTGCCAGCAGCTTGTTCCCAGGGAACACCGGGGAGCTGTTTTTT.

CDR3 nucleotides: TGTGCCGCCCCCTTTTTAGCGGGCCTCAAAAGCGGGAGTTACGAGCAGTACTTC. It specifies CAAPFLAGLKSGSYEQYF. The gene calls are TRBV24-1 and TRBJ2-7; 8 nucleotides match TRBD2. This CDR3 has 18 amino acids. V gave up 12 bases and J gave up 4 bases; unmatched junction bases: 25. CDR1 is KGHDR and CDR2 is SFDVKD in the germline V gene.

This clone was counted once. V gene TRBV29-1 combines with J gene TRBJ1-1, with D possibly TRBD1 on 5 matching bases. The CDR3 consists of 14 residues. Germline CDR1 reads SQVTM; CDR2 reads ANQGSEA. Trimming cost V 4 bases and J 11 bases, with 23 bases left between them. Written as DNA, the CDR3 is TGCAGCGTTGCAGGGATGGGCAAGCCGATTTGGGCTTTCTTT. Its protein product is CSVAGMGKPIWAFF.

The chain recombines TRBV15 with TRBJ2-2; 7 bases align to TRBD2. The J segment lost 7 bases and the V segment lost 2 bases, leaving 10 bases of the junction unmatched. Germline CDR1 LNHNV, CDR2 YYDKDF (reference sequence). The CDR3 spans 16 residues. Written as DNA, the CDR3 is TGTGCCACCAGCAGAAATAGCGGGTCAGGCGGCGGGGAGCTGTTTTTT. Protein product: CATSRNSGSGGGELFF.

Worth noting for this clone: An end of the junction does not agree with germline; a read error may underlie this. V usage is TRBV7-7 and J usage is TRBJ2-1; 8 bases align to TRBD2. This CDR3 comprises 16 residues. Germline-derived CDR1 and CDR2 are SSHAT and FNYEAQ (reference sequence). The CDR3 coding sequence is TGTGCTAGCAGCTTAGTAGCGGGGACCCCTTACAATGAGCAGTTCTTC. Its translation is CASSLVAGTPYNEQFF. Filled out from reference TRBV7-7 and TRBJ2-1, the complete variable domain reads GAGVSQSPRYKVTKRGQDVTLRCDPISSHATLYWYQQALGQGPEFLTYFNYEAQPDKSGLPSDRFSAERPEGSISTLTIQRTEQRDSAMYRCASSLVAGTPYNEQFFGPGTRLTVL.

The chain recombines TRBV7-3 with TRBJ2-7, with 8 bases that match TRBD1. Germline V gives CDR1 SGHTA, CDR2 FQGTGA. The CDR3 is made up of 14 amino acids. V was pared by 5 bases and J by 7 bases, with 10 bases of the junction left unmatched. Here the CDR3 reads CASSPDRVGGEQYF. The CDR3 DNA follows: TGTGCCAGCAGCCCGGACAGGGTAGGGGGGGAGCAGTACTTC.